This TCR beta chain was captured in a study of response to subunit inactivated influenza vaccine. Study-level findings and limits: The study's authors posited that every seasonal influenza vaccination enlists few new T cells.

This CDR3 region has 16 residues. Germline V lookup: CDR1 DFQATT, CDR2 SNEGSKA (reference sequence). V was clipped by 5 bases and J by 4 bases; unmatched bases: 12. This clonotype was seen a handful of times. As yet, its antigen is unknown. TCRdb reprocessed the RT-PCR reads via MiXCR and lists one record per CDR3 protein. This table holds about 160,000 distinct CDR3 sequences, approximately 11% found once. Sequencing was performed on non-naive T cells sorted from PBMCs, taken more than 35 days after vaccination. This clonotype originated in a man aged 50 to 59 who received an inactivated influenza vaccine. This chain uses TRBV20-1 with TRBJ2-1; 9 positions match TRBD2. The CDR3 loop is CSAGRGGPLSYNEQFF. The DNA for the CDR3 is TGCAGTGCTGGGCGGGGGGGCCCCCTCTCGTACAATGAGCAGTTCTTC.